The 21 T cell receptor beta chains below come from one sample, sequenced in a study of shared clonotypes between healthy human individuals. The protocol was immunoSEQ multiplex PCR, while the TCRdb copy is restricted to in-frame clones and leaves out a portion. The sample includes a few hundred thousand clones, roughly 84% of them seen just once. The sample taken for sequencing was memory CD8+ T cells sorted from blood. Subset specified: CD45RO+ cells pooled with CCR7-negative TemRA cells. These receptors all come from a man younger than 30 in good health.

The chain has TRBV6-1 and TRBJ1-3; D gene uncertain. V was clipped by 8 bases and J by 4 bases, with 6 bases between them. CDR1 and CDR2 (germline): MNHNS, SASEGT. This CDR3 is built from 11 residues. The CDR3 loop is CASEQGNTIYF. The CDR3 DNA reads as TGTGCCAGCGAACAGGGAAACACCATATATTTT.

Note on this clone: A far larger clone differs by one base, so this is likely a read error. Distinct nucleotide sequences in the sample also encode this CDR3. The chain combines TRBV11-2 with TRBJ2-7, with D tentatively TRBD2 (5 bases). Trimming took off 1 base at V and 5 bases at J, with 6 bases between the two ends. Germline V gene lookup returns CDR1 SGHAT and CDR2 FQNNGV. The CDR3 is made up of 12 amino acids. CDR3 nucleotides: TGTGCCAGCAGCTTAGGAGGGAACGAGCAGTACTTC. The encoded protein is CASSLGGNEQYF.

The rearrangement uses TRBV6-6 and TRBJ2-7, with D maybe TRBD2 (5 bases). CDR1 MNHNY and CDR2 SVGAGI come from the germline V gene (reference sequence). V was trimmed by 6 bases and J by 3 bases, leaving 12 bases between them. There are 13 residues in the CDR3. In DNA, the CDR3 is TGTGCCAGCAGGGCGGGCCCGTACTACGAGCAGTACTTC. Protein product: CASRAGPYYEQYF.

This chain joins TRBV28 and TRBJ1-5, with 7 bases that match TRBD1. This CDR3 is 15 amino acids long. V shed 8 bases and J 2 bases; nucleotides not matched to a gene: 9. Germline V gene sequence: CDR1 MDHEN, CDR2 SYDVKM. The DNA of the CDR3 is TGTGCCAGCGCTCCGACAGGGCTTGGCAATCAGCCCCAGCATTTT. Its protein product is CASAPTGLGNQPQHF.

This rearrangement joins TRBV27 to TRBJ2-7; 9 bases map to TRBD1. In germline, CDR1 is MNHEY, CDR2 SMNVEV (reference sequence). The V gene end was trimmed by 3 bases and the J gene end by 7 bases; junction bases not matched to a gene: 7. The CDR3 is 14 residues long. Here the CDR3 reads CASSFDRGSGEQYF. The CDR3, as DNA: TGTGCCAGCAGTTTTGACAGGGGGAGTGGGGAGCAGTACTTC.

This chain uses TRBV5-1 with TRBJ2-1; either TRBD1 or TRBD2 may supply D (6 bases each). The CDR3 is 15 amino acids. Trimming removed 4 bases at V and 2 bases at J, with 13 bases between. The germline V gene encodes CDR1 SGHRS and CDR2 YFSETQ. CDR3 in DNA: TGCGCCAGCAGCGTAGCCGGGGGCCCCTACAATGAGCAGTTCTTC. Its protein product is CASSVAGGPYNEQFF.

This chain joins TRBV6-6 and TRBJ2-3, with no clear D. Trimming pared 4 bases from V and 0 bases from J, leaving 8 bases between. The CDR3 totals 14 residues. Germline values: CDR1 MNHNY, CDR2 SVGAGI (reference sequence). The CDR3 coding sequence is TGTGCCAGCAGTTTTACTGCCAGCACAGATACGCAGTATTTT. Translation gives CASSFTASTDTQYF.

The CDR3 reads CASSYSAEQYF. In DNA form, the CDR3 reads TGTGCCAGCAGTTACTCCGCCGAGCAGTACTTC. The rearrangement links TRBV6-6 to TRBJ2-7; D is unresolved. There are 11 residues in the CDR3. CDR1 is MNHNY, CDR2 SVGAGI, per germline (reference sequence). V was trimmed by 0 bases and J by 6 bases, leaving 3 bases between them.

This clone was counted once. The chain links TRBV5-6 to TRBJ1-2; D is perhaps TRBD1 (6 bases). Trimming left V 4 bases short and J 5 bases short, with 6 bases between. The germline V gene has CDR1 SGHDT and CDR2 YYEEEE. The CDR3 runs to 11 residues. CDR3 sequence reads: CASSQGYGYTF. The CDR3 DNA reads TGTGCCAGCAGCCAGGGGTATGGCTACACCTTC.

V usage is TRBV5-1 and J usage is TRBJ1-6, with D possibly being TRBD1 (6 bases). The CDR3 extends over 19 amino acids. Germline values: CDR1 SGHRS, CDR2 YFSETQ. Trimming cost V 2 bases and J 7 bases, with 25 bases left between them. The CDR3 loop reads CASSFTGHSPSIGNSPLHF. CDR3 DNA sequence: TGCGCCAGCAGCTTTACGGGACACAGCCCCTCTATTGGGAATTCACCCCTCCACTTT.

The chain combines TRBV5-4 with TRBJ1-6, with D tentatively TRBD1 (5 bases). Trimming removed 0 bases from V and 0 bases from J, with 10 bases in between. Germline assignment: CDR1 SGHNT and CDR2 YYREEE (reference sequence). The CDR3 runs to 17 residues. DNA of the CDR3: TGTGCCAGCAGCTTGGCAGGGAAGAGCTCCTATAATTCACCCCTCCACTTT. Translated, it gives CASSLAGKSSYNSPLHF.

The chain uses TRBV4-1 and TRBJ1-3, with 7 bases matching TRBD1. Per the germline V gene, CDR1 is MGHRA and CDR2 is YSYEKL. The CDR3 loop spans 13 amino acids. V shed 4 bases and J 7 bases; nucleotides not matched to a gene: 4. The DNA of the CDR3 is TGCGCCAGCAGCCCACAGGGGACCAACACCATATATTTT. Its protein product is CASSPQGTNTIYF.

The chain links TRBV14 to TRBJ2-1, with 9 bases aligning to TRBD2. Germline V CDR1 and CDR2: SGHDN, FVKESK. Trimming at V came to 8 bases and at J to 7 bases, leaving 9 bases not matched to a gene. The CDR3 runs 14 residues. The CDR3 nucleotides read TGTGCCAGCTCGAGCGGGAGGAGTCTGAATGAGCAGTTCTTC. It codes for CASSSGRSLNEQFF.

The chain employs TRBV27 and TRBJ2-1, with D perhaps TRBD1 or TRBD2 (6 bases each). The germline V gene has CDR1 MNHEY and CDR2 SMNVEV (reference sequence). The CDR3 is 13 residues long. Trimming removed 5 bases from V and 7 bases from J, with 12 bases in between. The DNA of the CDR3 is TGTGCCAGCAGTAACCTAGGGGGGAATGAGCAGTTCTTC. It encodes CASSNLGGNEQFF.

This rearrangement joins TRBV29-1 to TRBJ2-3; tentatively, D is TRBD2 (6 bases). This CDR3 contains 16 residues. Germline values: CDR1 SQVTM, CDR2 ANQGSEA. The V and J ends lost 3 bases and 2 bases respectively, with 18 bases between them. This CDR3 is CSVDGRSAYSTDTQYF. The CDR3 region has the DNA TGCAGCGTTGACGGGAGATCCGCCTACTCCACAGATACGCAGTATTTT.

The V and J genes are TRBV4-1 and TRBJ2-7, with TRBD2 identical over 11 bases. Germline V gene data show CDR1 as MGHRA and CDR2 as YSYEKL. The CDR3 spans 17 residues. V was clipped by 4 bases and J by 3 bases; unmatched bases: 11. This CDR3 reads CASSLISSSGGYYEQYF. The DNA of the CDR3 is TGCGCCAGCAGCCTCATATCGTCTAGCGGGGGGTACTACGAGCAGTACTTC.

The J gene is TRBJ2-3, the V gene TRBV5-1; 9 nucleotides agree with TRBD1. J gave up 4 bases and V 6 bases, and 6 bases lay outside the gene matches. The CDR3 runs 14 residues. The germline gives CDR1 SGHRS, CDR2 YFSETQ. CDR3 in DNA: TGCGCCAGCATGAACAGGGGGCGTCCAGATACGCAGTATTTT. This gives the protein CASMNRGRPDTQYF. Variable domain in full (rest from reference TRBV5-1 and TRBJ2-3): KAGVTQTPRYLIKTRGQQVTLSCSPISGHRSVSWYQQTPGQGLQFLFEYFSETQRNKGNFPGRFSGRQFSNSRSEMNVSTLELGDSALYLCASMNRGRPDTQYFGPGTRLTVL.

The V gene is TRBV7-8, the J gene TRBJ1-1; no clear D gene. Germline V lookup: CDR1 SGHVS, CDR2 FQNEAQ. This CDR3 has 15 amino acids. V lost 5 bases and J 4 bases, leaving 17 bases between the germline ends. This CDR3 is CASSPLGRASTEAFF. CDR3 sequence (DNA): TGTGCCAGCAGCCCCCTAGGGAGGGCAAGCACTGAAGCTTTCTTT.

The CDR3 loop is CASSMDSTAGYTF. The CDR3 DNA reads TGTGCCAGCAGCATGGATTCGACGGCCGGCTACACCTTC. This chain links TRBV11-2 with TRBJ1-2; D is uncertain. Trimming removed 5 bases at V and 8 bases at J, with 15 bases between. CDR1 SGHAT and CDR2 FQNNGV come from the germline V gene. The CDR3 runs to 13 residues.

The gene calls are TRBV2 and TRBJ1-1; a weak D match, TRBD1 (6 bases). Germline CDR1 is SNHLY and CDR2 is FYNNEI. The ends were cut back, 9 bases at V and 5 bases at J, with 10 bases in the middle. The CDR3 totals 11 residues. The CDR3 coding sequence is TGTGCCAGGGCACAGGGTACTGAAGCTTTCTTT. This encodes CARAQGTEAFF.

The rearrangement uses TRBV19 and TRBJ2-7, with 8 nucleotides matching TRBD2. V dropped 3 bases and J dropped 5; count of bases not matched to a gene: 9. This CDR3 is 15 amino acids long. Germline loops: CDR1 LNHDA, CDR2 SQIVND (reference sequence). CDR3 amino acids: CASSISGGNWNEQYF. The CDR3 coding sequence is TGTGCCAGTAGTATCTCGGGGGGGAACTGGAACGAGCAGTACTTC.